These 20 T cell receptor beta chains share one sample of origin, sequenced in a study of T cells in Graves' hyperthyroidism and ophthalmopathy. RNA transcripts were the template for amplifying TCR beta CDR3 regions. The TCR CDR3 first-round RT-PCR relied on the HTBI primer set. TCRdb re-called the multiplex PCR reads through MiXCR, storing one row per CDR3 protein. The table includes some 510,000 distinct CDR3 sequences, about 43% detected once. The material sequenced was peripheral blood or thyroid tissue (not recorded which). The receptors stem from a woman in her late teens or twenties with Graves' hyperthyroidism.

This clonotype was seen a few times. This chain connects TRBV7-2 to TRBJ2-7; D unclear. CDR1 and CDR2 from the germline V gene are SGHTA and FQGNSA. This CDR3 is built from 15 residues. The germline V and J ends were trimmed by 1 base and 0 bases, with 10 bases remaining between them. CDR3 amino acids: CASSLDRSRSYEQYF. DNA for the CDR3: TGTGCCAGCAGCTTAGACCGGTCACGCTCCTACGAGCAGTACTTC.

A word on this clonotype: A single base separates this from a much larger clone, so it may be a read error. This chain connects TRBV7-9 to TRBJ2-5, with D unresolved. Germline lookup yields CDR1 SEHNR and CDR2 FQNEAQ (reference sequence). Trimming took off 5 bases at V and 7 bases at J, with 11 bases between the two ends. CDR3 length equals 12 residues. CDR3 amino acids: CASSPGFATQYF. CDR3 coding DNA: TGTGCCAGCAGCCCCGGTTTCGCGACCCAGTACTTC.

In the case of this clonotype: A much bigger clone sits one base away, suggesting this may be a read error. The chain employs TRBV2 and TRBJ2-7; D not certain. CDR1 SNHLY and CDR2 FYNNEI come from the germline V gene. V was trimmed by 6 bases and J by 2 bases, leaving 11 bases between them. The CDR3 has 13 amino acids. DNA of the CDR3: TGTGCCAGCAGAGTGGTCAGCACCTACGAGCAGTACTTC. Translated: CASRVVSTYEQYF. Variable domain in full (rest from reference TRBV2 and TRBJ2-7): EPEVTQTPSHQVTQMGQEVILRCVPISNHLYFYWYRQILGQKVEFLVSFYNNEISEKSEIFDDQFSVERPDGSNFTLKIRSTKLEDSAMYFCASRVVSTYEQYFGPGTRLTVT.

The rearrangement joins TRBV7-2 to TRBJ2-5; D is perhaps TRBD2 (6 bases). V shed 4 bases and J shed 6 bases, with 21 bases lying between them. The germline V gene encodes CDR1 SGHTA and CDR2 FQGNSA. The CDR3 loop spans 16 amino acids. In nucleotides, the CDR3 is TGTGCCAGCAGCTCCCATGGAAGCGGACTAATAAAGACCCAGTACTTC. Its translation is CASSSHGSGLIKTQYF.

Sample share makes this clonotype medium-sized. J is TRBJ1-2 and V is TRBV29-1, with D possibly being TRBD1 (6 bases). Germline CDR1 is SQVTM and CDR2 is ANQGSEA. The CDR3 has 11 amino acids. V shed 4 bases and J shed 6 bases, with 9 bases lying between them. This chain's CDR3 is CSVVGAHGYTF. The CDR3 DNA is TGCAGCGTTGTGGGGGCGCATGGCTACACCTTC. Supplemented by reference TRBV29-1 and TRBJ1-2, the full variable domain reads SAVISQKPSRDICQRGTSLTIQCQVDSQVTMMFWYRQQPGQSLTLIATANQGSEATYESGFVIDKFPISRPNLTFSTLTVSNMSPEDSSIYLCSVVGAHGYTFGSGTRLTVV.

Concerning this clonotype itself: At one end the junction does not follow the germline gene, possibly because of a read error. The chain joins TRBV24-1 to TRBJ1-5, with D maybe TRBD1 (6 bases). The CDR3 loop spans 13 amino acids. CDR1 KGHDR and CDR2 SFDVKD come from the germline V gene. The CDR3 here is CASSLGGIQPQHF. In DNA form, the CDR3 reads TGTGCCAGCAGTTTAGGGGGTATTCAGCCCCAGCATTTT.

This chain uses TRBV9 with TRBJ2-7, with D hard to call. Germline assignment: CDR1 SGDLS and CDR2 YYNGEE. Trimming took 7 bases from V and 4 from J, leaving 15 bases between them. This CDR3 is 13 amino acids long. Written as DNA, the CDR3 is TGTGCCAGCGGGATTAGCAATGTGTACGAGCAGTACTTC. It encodes CASGISNVYEQYF.

As regards this clonotype: The junction differs from germline at one of its ends, possibly a read error. The chain recombines TRBV7-2 with TRBJ2-2, with TRBD1 identical over 7 bases. CDR1 SGHTA and CDR2 FQGNSA come from the germline V gene. The CDR3 runs to 16 residues. DNA of the CDR3: TGTGCCAGCAGCTGGGCCGGGACAGTTAACACCAGGGAGCTGTTTTTT. It specifies CASSWAGTVNTRELFF.

For this clonotype: Just one base apart from a much larger clone, this may be a read error. The chain joins TRBV7-9 to TRBJ2-7, with D hard to call. Per germline, CDR1 SEHNR and CDR2 FQNEAQ (reference sequence). This CDR3 comprises 10 residues. DNA of the CDR3: TGTGCCAGCAGCTCGGACGAGCAGCACTTC. Its translation is CASSSDEQHF.

J is TRBJ1-1 and V is TRBV29-1; 7 nucleotides line up with TRBD1. Germline loops: CDR1 SQVTM, CDR2 ANQGSEA. CDR3 length equals 12 residues. V dropped 8 bases and J dropped 0; count of bases not matched to a gene: 3. The CDR3 nucleotides read TGCAGCTTAGGACAGGTGAACACTGAAGCTTTCTTT. Its protein product is CSLGQVNTEAFF.

This rearrangement joins TRBV9 to TRBJ1-2; 7 positions match TRBD1. The CDR3 has 15 amino acids. Germline V gene sequence: CDR1 SGDLS, CDR2 YYNGEE. The junction had 8 bases not matched to a gene; V was cut back by 3 bases and J by 3 bases. CDR3: CASSADRVVDYGYTF. The CDR3 region has the DNA TGTGCCAGCAGCGCCGACAGGGTGGTAGACTATGGCTACACCTTC.

This clonotype showed up many times. V and J are TRBV29-1 and TRBJ2-7; 12 bases are a match to TRBD2. The trim removed 6 bases at V and 4 bases at J, leaving 10 bases unmatched. The V gene's germline CDR1 is SQVTM and CDR2 ANQGSEA. This CDR3 is built from 15 residues. In nucleotides, the CDR3 is TGCAGCGTGCAGGACCTAGCGGGAGGGTGGTACGAGCAGTACTTC. The encoded protein is CSVQDLAGGWYEQYF.

The chain uses TRBV10-3 and TRBJ2-7; 9 nucleotides line up with TRBD2. Germline assignment: CDR1 ENHRY and CDR2 SYGVKD. The CDR3 runs to 12 residues. The CDR3 is CAGSGGTYEQYF. DNA of the CDR3: TGTGCAGGGAGCGGGGGGACCTACGAGCAGTACTTC.

This clonotype was seen at least ten times. V and J are TRBV7-2 and TRBJ2-7, with D tentatively TRBD2 (6 bases). V gave up 1 base and J gave up 0 bases, with 10 bases separating them. Germline lookup yields CDR1 SGHTA and CDR2 FQGNSA. The CDR3 runs to 15 residues. Written as DNA, the CDR3 is TGTGCCAGCAGCTTAGTTGTAGCGGTCTCCTACGAGCAGTACTTC. Protein sequence: CASSLVVAVSYEQYF.

This clonotype appeared many times. The chain is built from TRBV7-2 and TRBJ1-1, with D tentatively TRBD1 (5 bases). This CDR3 is 14 amino acids long. Germline lookup yields CDR1 SGHTA and CDR2 FQGNSA. V lost 6 bases, J lost 8 bases, and 19 bases lay in between. The CDR3 bases are TGTGCCAGCAGTCAAGGCCAAGGGACGGCCGAAGCTTTCTTT. Protein sequence: CASSQGQGTAEAFF.

The chain carries TRBV2 and TRBJ1-3, with 8 bases lining up with TRBD1. In germline, CDR1 is SNHLY, CDR2 FYNNEI. Losses at the gene ends were 1 base for V and 2 bases for J; bases not matched to a gene: 4. The CDR3 consists of 16 residues. The CDR3 sequence is CASSEGVQGAGNTIYF. CDR3 coding DNA: TGTGCCAGCAGTGAAGGGGTACAGGGGGCTGGAAACACCATATATTTT.

This chain joins TRBV6-5 and TRBJ1-5; tentatively, D is TRBD1 (5 bases). The CDR3 runs to 15 residues. Germline lookup yields CDR1 MNHEY and CDR2 SVGAGI. The germline V and J ends were trimmed by 1 base and 9 bases, with 16 bases remaining between them. In DNA, the CDR3 is TGTGCCAGCAGTTACTGGGAAGAAGGGGAACGGCCCCAGCATTTT. Translation gives CASSYWEEGERPQHF.

The chain joins TRBV7-6 to TRBJ2-5, with D tentatively TRBD1 (6 bases). The CDR3 has 12 amino acids. Looked up from germline, CDR1 is SGHVS and CDR2 is FNYEAQ. Trimming took 5 bases from V and 5 from J, leaving 9 bases between them. The CDR3 loop reads CASSRGLETQYF. CDR3 DNA sequence: TGTGCCAGCAGCAGGGGGTTGGAGACCCAGTACTTC.

The V and J genes are TRBV25-1 and TRBJ1-1; D gene ambiguous. There are 15 residues in the CDR3. The ends were cut back, 2 bases at V and 4 bases at J, with 14 bases in the middle. The V gene's germline CDR1 is MGHDK and CDR2 SYGVNS. The DNA for the CDR3 is TGTGCCAGCAGTGAAAGGGTAAGAAGTGGCACTGAAGCTTTCTTT. Its translation is CASSERVRSGTEAFF.

Remarks on this clonotype: At one end, the junction sequence differs from germline, possibly due to a read error. The chain joins TRBV7-9 to TRBJ1-2; D might be TRBD1 (5 bases). CDR1 SEHNR and CDR2 FQNEAQ come from the germline V gene (reference sequence). The CDR3 is 15 residues long. The chain's CDR3 is CASNLVRGKDYGYTF. The CDR3 DNA sequence: TGTGCCAGCAACTTAGTCCGGGGGAAAGACTATGGCTACACCTTC. The full variable domain, in which reference TRBV7-9 and TRBJ1-2 provide the parts outside the CDR3, is DTGVSQNPRHKITKRGQNVTFRCDPISEHNRLYWYRQTLGQGPEFLTYFQNEAQLEKSRLLSDRFSAERPKGSFSTLEIQRTEQGDSAMYLCASNLVRGKDYGYTFGSGTRLTVV.